This TCR beta chain appears in the sequencing data of a study of blood T cell repertoires in COVID-19. Overall study context: Some COVID-19 samples were acute and others convalescent; all came from the United States, Italy and Spain. The cDNA or gDNA used as material had been derived from T cells, B-cell-depleted T cells, or PBMCs.

Clones were sequenced by immunoSEQ multiplex PCR, and TCRdb holds only the in-frame ones, with some missing. The sample includes approximately 120,000 clones, roughly 90% seen only once; the top ten take about 7.3%. Trimming removed 7 bases at V and 0 bases at J, with 18 bases between. The CDR3 is 16 amino acids. Per the germline V gene, CDR1 is MDHEN and CDR2 is SYDVKM. Sequencing used peripheral blood. The receptor was derived from a middle-aged man with acute or convalescent COVID-19. V is TRBV28 and J is TRBJ1-2; a possible D gene is TRBD1 (6 bases). The CDR3 nucleotides are TGTGCCAGCATCCTCGGAGGCGAGGGGGCTAACTATGGCTACACCTTC. This sequence encodes CASILGGEGANYGYTF.